Listed here are 2 T cell receptor beta chains from one sample, sequenced in a study of blood T cell repertoires in COVID-19. Sequencing used immunoSEQ multiplex PCR; TCRdb keeps in-frame clones, though not all of them. Of 90,000 to 110,000 clones listed, approximately 78% are singletons. Sequencing used peripheral blood. These receptors all come from a woman of 80 years or more with acute or convalescent COVID-19.

The genes are TRBV19 and TRBJ2-1, with 13 nucleotides matching TRBD2. Germline V CDR1 and CDR2: LNHDA, SQIVND (reference sequence). The CDR3 consists of 17 residues. V gave up 7 bases and J gave up 5 bases; unmatched junction bases: 11. The CDR3 sequence is CASKLAGGLVENNEQFF. The CDR3 coding sequence is TGTGCCAGTAAACTAGCGGGAGGGCTTGTGGAAAACAATGAGCAGTTCTTC.

CDR3 protein: CASRRTGIVGYTF. CDR3 sequence (DNA): TGTGCCAGCAGACGGACAGGGATTGTTGGCTACACCTTC. The V and J genes are TRBV27 and TRBJ1-2, with TRBD1 matching over 8 bases. The CDR3 has 13 amino acids. Germline loops: CDR1 MNHEY, CDR2 SMNVEV (reference sequence). V gave up 6 bases and J gave up 7 bases; unmatched junction bases: 7.